The TCR beta chain described here comes from a study of cytomegalovirus exposure and HLA in healthy donors (dated 2017 in TCRdb). Context from the whole study: According to an earlier analysis of 587 of the donors, about 179 million T cells yielded 120 million or so unique TCR beta sequences and approximately 280 Gb of sequence data. Roughly 300 gigabases of sequencing data and roughly 81 million unique TCR sequences made up an early release that covered fewer than 650 HLA-typed donors. Of the roughly 400 genotyped donors, approximately 80% fell in the genetic ancestry cluster associated with self-reported Caucasian donors. The study was designed to test whether signatures of past pathogen exposure could be identified by cataloging public T cell receptors. Using immunosequencing, the study profiled T cell repertoires from 666 subjects and related those repertoires to cytomegalovirus serostatus. In addition to the first cohort of 666 subjects, a separate validation cohort of 120 different subjects was used. The study combined high-throughput TCR immunosequencing, statistical association of individual TCRs with disease status, and machine learning to predict cytomegalovirus infection status. A later analysis re-examined previously published TCR beta repertoires from just over 650 donors and added high-resolution HLA genotyping to investigate patterns of TCR occurrence. Rather than using new phenotypic data, the later analysis identified candidate immune exposures from TCR beta sequences and from how often those sequences occurred across donors. In an earlier analysis of roughly 540 of the donors, high-throughput TCR beta sequencing was used to judge whether each TCR beta V gene segment behaved as functional or pseudogenic. Donor age, sex, ethnicity and CMV serostatus were compiled together with the repertoire data. A later genetic analysis took genome-wide SNP genotypes for about 55% of the 666 donors and used that subset as a discovery cohort. All discovery cohort repertoires had been generated on a single sequencing platform. Class I and class II HLA loci were covered by the typing at four-digit resolution. Typing coverage varied by locus: roughly 620-640 donors for A, B, C, DRB1 and DQB1; roughly 510 for DQA1; about 600 for DPA1; approximately 470 for DPB1. Because of strong linkage in the cohort, five DR-DQ haplotypes were treated as single units for association and clustering. Among around 400 genotyped donors of the cohort, an average of around 240,000 unique TCR beta nucleotide sequences was sequenced per donor, of which 15% to 20% were non-productive.

Library prep was done by the immunoSEQ multiplex PCR assay. For the multiplex PCR, a mixture combining 60 forward primers for TCR Vbeta segments and 13 reverse primers for TCR Jbeta segments was used. Amplification of the CDR3 region of rearranged TCR beta genes was performed with a multiplex PCR assay on genomic DNA. On the Illumina HiSeq System, the amplified TCR beta libraries were sequenced as 87-base-pair reads. Per the authors' processing: Across the roughly 640 repertoires, a later analysis counted approximately 75 million unique TCR beta chains, 9 million to 14 million of which were shared by at least two donors. Raw reads were error-corrected and collapsed into unique sequences by a nearest-neighbor algorithm in which closely related sequences were merged to remove PCR and sequencing errors. V, D and J gene segments were assigned by aligning CDR3 sequences to IMGT reference sequences. For a sequence to be retained, a match of at least six nucleotides was required to both a V gene segment and a J gene segment. Rearrangements were classified as productive when the CDR3 lacked stop codons and remained in frame with V and J, and all other rearrangements were classified as non-productive. Following IMGT convention, CDR3 was defined as the stretch from the second conserved V-encoded cysteine up to the conserved J-encoded phenylalanine. The earlier analysis of about 610 of the donors excluded any sequence lacking an unambiguous match to a single V gene segment. An earlier analysis of approximately 590 of the donors called V segments functional above 56.7% productive rearrangements and segregating when the between-donor standard deviation exceeded 5%. A statistical classification framework was developed to diagnose cytomegalovirus status using the catalog of TCR beta chain sequences. In a later analysis, V and J genes were assigned by comparing TCR nucleotide sequences against IMGT/GENE-DB human TR gene sequences. Using the TCRdist pipeline, a later analysis assigned CDR3 sequences along with most-parsimonious VDJ recombination scenarios. In a later analysis, each TCR beta chain was defined by its CDR3 amino acid sequence together with its V-gene family, and reads without a unique V-gene family were excluded. In a later analysis, nearly 600 highly shared, low-generation-probability nucleotide sequences were removed to address suspected cross-contamination and a sequencing artifact. For each public chain, a later analysis derived a clonal expansion index from normalized ranks of inferred template counts within each repertoire. In a later analysis, generation probabilities were computed with a VDJ recombination model fitted to out-of-frame rearrangements, and the resulting probabilities were checked against IGoR. In a later analysis, TCR-TCR, TCR-HLA and TCR-CMV co-occurrence was scored with hypergeometric tests, and a repertoire-size bias correction was applied to TCR pairs. To estimate false discovery rates, a later analysis permuted the HLA or CMV assignments 20 times. In a later analysis, co-occurring TCRs were grouped using DBSCAN, and TCRdist sequence similarity was added for clustering within HLA-allele-positive subsets. For co-occurrence clustering, repertoires with fewer than 30,000 or more than 120,000 public chains were excluded, along with five repertoires with anomalous nucleotide sharing. This immuneACCESS table, as held by TCRdb, lists in-frame sequences with V and J called but not all clones. Of the missing ones, under half trace to an unresolved V gene in checked studies; the others have no known cause. D and trimming were read from the DNA, whereas the V and J calls and clone size are those reported in that table. The sample table lists some 70,000 clones, approximately 82% of them with a count of one. The ten largest clones represent under 2.5% of the sample.

The CDR3 contains 15 residues, cysteine and phenylalanine counted. Here the CDR3 DNA is all that survives: 45 bases in frame from base 1. The germline V gene specifies SGHDN as CDR1 and FVKESK as CDR2. Trimming takes 0 bases from V and 8 bases from J, and the germline ends sit 13 bases apart. Worth noting for this clone: The antigen it recognizes is unknown. No qualities accompany the bases; no much larger clone lies one base away.

The cohort comprised fewer than 700 healthy bone marrow donors. Cohort members were all nominally healthy when sampled, although unrecorded immune exposures were likely present. The donor was CMV seronegative and belonged to the group of several hundred seronegative cohort members. Every donor gave a peripheral blood sample, and the peripheral blood mononuclear cells from that sample were used for TCR beta sequencing. Genomic DNA was extracted from the blood cell samples with the Qiagen DNeasy Blood Extraction Kit. Summary of the overall study and its limitations: For the cohort, immune exposure information was limited to CMV serostatus. In an earlier analysis of around 600 of the donors, most TCR beta V segments were observed in productive rearrangements about 87% or about 30% of the time, broadly matching IMGT annotations. An association between a missense DCLRE1C variant and V-gene and J-gene trimming of TCR beta chains was found in a later genetic analysis and replicated in an independent cohort. The study gave a list of 150 to 200 TCR beta chains associated with cytomegalovirus. Compared with the roughly 670-donor mean, donors in an Asian-associated ancestry cluster had fewer N-insertions in productive TCRs, according to a later genetic analysis. In a later analysis, some 18,000 TCR beta sequences were associated with specific HLA alleles at a false discovery rate of 0.05. A further reported finding was that TCR beta sequences accurately predicted the HLA-A and HLA-B alleles for most subjects in the first cohort. The classifier was reported to diagnose cytomegalovirus status with high specificity and sensitivity in both the original and validation cohorts. While some public TCRs were present in many individuals, most TCR sequences turned up only very rarely across donors. A cluster of highly shared sequence variants was judged likely to represent a technical artifact of the sequencing pipeline. In a later analysis, the rate of TCR association differed among HLA loci, with DRB1 alleles having the most associated TCRs and HLA-C alleles having the fewest. Because some donors lacked HLA typing at each locus, the association tests relied only on the typed subset. Three of the identified cytomegalovirus-associated TCR beta chains were confirmed in vitro to be specific for cytomegalovirus antigens. Presence/absence analyses assumed roughly uniform sequencing depth across donors, an assumption that may not hold. Correlated functional status among segregating V segments might be attributable to linkage disequilibrium, but an unknown experimental factor could not be ruled out. Some IMGT-functional V segments, including TRBV6-2 and TRBV6-3, could not be told apart with the 87-base-pair reads, so those segments were excluded. Most CMV-associated TCR beta chains appeared to be HLA-restricted in a later analysis, and the HLA associations seemed to be driven largely by CMV exposure. This cohort had only TCR beta chains sequenced, and the lack of alpha or paired-chain data limited which features could be detected. The authors suggested that the approach could potentially be generalized to other disease states and immunological phenotypes. In a later analysis, several top co-occurrence clusters were reported to appear linked to parvovirus B19, influenza, CMV and Epstein-Barr virus. In a later analysis, HLA-associated TCR beta chains were found to be more clonally expanded and to have lower generation probabilities than equally common non-associated chains. Because counts were too low, approximately 18 rarely observed V segments, including chromosome 9 orphons, were excluded from the earlier analysis of around 640 of the donors. When HLA alleles, especially DR and DQ, strongly co-occurred, TCR associations were difficult to assign to individual alleles.

This chain joins TRBV14 to TRBJ1-4; TRBD1 could be the D gene, as 6 bases match. The sample was PBMCs. This clonotype was sampled from a man between 18 and 35 years old in good health and CMV-seronegative. The nucleotide sequence is TGTGCCAGCAGCCAAGATGGCACGGGGACAGAAAAACTGTTTTTT. Its translation is CASSQDGTGTEKLFF.